The clone carrying this T cell receptor beta chain was observed many times. The antigen remains undetermined. This specimen belongs to a study of T cell repertoires in cytomegalovirus infection. Study-wide results and limits: Summed public TCR beta family frequency identified CMV carriers bearing the relevant HLA.

Per germline, CDR1 SGHTA and CDR2 FQGTGA. With V trimmed by 3 bases and J by 7 bases, 9 bases remained unmatched. This CDR3 has 15 amino acids. TCRdb redid the calling of the reads with MiXCR, one entry per CDR3 protein. The sample carries more than 200,000 distinct CDR3 sequences, around 8.7% recorded once. J is TRBJ2-3 and V is TRBV7-3, with TRBD2 identical over 8 bases. The source is a human donor in good health (CMV status not recorded). Some clones in this sample may be carry-over from other donors' samples. The sequencing sample was made of PBMCs. This chain's CDR3 is CASSLTGGGFHTQYF. The CDR3 nucleotides read TGTGCCAGCAGCTTGACGGGGGGGGGGTTCCATACGCAGTATTTT.